The TCR beta chain under discussion was sequenced for a study of cytomegalovirus exposure and HLA in healthy donors. Study-wide results and caveats: Most sequenced TCRs were rare (though some public TCRs occurred in many donors).

This clone was seen more than once but under ten times. As yet, its antigen is unknown. Method: immunoSEQ multiplex PCR; TCRdb's copy keeps in-frame clones and lacks some. The profile shows roughly 60,000 clones, 90% to 97% of them singletons. The clonotype was recovered from a woman younger than 35 in good health and CMV-seronegative. Sequenced sample: PBMCs.

CDR3 in DNA: TGCGCCAGCAGCTCGGCGGGAAGCTCCTACGAGCAGTACTTC. Residues: CASSSAGSSYEQYF. This chain uses TRBV5-1 with TRBJ2-7, with D possibly TRBD2 on 6 matching bases. Germline V gene lookup returns CDR1 SGHRS and CDR2 YFSETQ. The germline V and J ends were trimmed by 3 bases and 0 bases, with 10 bases remaining between them. There are 14 residues in the CDR3. Supplemented by reference TRBV5-1 and TRBJ2-7, the full variable domain reads KAGVTQTPRYLIKTRGQQVTLSCSPISGHRSVSWYQQTPGQGLQFLFEYFSETQRNKGNFPGRFSGRQFSNSRSEMNVSTLELGDSALYLCASSSAGSSYEQYFGPGTRLTVT.